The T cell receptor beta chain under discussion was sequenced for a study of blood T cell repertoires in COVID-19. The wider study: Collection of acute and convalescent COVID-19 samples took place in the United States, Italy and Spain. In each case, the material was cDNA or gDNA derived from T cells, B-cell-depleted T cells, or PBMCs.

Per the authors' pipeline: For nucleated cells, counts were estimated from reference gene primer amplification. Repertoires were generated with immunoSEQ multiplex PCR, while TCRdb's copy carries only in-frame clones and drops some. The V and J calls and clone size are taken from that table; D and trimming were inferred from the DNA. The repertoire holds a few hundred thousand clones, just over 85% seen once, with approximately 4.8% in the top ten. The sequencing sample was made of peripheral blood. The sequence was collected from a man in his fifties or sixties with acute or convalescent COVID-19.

This chain's CDR3 is CASREGAMNTGELFF. For the CDR3, the DNA is TGTGCCAGCCGGGAAGGGGCGATGAACACCGGGGAGCTGTTTTTT. V usage is TRBV2 and J usage is TRBJ2-2; D assignment may be TRBD1 or TRBD2 (5 bases each). The length of the CDR3 is 15 residues. Deletions cut 8 bases from V and 1 base from J, with 14 bases between. In germline, CDR1 is SNHLY, CDR2 FYNNEI. The whole variable domain, remainder taken from reference TRBV2 and TRBJ2-2, is EPEVTQTPSHQVTQMGQEVILRCVPISNHLYFYWYRQILGQKVEFLVSFYNNEISEKSEIFDDQFSVERPDGSNFTLKIRSTKLEDSAMYFCASREGAMNTGELFFGEGSRLTVL.